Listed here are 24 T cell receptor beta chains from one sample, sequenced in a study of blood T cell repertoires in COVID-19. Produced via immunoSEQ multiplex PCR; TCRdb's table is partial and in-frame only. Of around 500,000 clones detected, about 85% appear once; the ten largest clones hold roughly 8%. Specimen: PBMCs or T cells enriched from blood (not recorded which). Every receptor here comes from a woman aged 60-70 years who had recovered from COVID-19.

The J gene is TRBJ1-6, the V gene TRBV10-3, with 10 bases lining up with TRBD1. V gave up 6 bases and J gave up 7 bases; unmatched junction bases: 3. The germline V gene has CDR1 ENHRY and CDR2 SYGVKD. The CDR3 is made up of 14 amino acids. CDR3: CAISGDRGNSPLHF. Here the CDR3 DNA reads TGTGCCATCAGCGGGGACAGGGGAAATTCACCCCTCCACTTT.

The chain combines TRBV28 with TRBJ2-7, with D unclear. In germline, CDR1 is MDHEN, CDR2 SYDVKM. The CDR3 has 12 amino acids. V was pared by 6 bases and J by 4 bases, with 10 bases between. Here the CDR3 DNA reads TGTGCCAGCAGCTCTATGCCGTACGAGCAGTACTTC. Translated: CASSSMPYEQYF.

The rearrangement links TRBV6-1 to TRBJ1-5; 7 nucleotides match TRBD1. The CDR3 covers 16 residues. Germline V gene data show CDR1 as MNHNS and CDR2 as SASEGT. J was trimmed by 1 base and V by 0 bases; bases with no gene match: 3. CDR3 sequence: CASSEATGSSNQPQHF. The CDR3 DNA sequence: TGTGCCAGCAGTGAAGCGACAGGGAGCAGCAATCAGCCCCAGCATTTT.

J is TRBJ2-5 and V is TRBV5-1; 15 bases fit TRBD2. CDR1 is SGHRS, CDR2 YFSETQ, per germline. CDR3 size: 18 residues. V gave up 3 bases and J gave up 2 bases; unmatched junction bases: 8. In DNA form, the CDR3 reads TGCGCCAGCAGCTCCGTGGGACTAGCGGGGGGCCCTCAAGAGACCCAGTACTTC. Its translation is CASSSVGLAGGPQETQYF. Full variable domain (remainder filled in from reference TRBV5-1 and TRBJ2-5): KAGVTQTPRYLIKTRGQQVTLSCSPISGHRSVSWYQQTPGQGLQFLFEYFSETQRNKGNFPGRFSGRQFSNSRSEMNVSTLELGDSALYLCASSSVGLAGGPQETQYFGPGTRLLVL.

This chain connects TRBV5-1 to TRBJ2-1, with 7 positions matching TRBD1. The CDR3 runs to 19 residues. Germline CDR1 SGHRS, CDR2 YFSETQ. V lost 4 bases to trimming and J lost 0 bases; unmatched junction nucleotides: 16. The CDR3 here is CASSPRGIPTLSSYNEQFF. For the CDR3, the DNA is TGCGCCAGCAGCCCCAGGGGGATACCTACCCTTAGCTCCTACAATGAGCAGTTCTTC.

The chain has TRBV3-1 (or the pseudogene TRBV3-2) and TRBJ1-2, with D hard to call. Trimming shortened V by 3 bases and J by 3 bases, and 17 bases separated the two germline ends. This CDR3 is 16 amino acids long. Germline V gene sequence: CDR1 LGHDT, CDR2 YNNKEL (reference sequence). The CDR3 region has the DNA TGTGCCAGCAGCCATGGTCTCGGAGGGTTGGACTATGGCTACACCTTC. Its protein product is CASSHGLGGLDYGYTF.

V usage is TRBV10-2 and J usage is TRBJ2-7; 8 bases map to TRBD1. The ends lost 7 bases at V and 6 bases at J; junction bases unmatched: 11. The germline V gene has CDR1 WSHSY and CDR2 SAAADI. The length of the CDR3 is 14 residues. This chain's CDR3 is CASIEGRGRFEQYF. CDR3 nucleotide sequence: TGCGCCAGCATCGAAGGCAGGGGGCGCTTCGAGCAGTACTTC.

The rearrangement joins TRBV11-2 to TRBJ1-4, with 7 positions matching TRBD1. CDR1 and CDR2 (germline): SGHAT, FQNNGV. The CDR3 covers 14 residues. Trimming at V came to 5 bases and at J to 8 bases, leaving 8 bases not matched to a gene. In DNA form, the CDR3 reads TGTGCCAGCAGCCCTCGGGACAGACAGGAAAAACTGTTTTTT. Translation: CASSPRDRQEKLFF.

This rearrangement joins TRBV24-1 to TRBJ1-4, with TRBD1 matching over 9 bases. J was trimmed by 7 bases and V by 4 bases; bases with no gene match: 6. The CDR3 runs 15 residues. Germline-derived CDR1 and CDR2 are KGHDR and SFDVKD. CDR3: CATSDSRQGVEKLFF. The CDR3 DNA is TGTGCCACCAGTGACTCACGACAGGGGGTTGAAAAACTGTTTTTT.

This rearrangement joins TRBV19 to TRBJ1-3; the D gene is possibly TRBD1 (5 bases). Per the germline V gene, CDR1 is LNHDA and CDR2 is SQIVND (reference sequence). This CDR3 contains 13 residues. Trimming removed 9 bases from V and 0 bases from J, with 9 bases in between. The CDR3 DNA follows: TGTGCCAGCCCGACAGACTCTGGAAACACCATATATTTT. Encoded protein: CASPTDSGNTIYF.

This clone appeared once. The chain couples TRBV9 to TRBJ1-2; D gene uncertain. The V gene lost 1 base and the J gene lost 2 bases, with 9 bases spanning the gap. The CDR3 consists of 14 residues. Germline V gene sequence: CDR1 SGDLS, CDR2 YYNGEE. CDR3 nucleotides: TGTGCCAGCAGCGTAACCCTGAGCAACTATGGCTACACCTTC. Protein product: CASSVTLSNYGYTF. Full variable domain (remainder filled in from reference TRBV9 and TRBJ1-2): DSGVTQTPKHLITATGQRVTLRCSPRSGDLSVYWYQQSLDQGLQFLIQYYNGEERAKGNILERFSAQQFPDLHSELNLSSLELGDSALYFCASSVTLSNYGYTFGSGTRLTVV.

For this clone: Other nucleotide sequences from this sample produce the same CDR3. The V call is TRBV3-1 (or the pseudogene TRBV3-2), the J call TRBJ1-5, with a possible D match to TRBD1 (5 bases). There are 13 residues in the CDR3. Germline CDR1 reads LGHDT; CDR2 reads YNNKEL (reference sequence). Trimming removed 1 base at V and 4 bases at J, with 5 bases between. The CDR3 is CASSQAGNQPQHF. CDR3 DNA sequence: TGTGCCAGCAGCCAAGCAGGGAATCAGCCCCAGCATTTT.

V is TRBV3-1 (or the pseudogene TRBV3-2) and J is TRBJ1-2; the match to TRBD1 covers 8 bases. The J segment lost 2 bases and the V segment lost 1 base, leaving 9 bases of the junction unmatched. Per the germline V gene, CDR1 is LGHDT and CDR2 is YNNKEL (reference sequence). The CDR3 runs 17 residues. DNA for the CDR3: TGTGCCAGCAGCCAAGTTAAACCAGGGGGCTCCAACTATGGCTACACCTTC. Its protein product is CASSQVKPGGSNYGYTF.

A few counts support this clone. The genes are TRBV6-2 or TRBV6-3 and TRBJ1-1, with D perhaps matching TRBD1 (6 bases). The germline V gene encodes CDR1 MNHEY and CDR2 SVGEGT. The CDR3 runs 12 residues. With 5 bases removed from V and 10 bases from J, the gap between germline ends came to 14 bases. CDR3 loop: CASSTGGQRAFF. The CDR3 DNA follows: TGTGCCAGCAGTACTGGGGGCCAGCGAGCTTTCTTT.

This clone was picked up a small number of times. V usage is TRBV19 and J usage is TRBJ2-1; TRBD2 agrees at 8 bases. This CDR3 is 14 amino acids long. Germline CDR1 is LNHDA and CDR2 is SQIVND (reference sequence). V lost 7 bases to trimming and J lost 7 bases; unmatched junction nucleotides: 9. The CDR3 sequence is CASNAGGLMNEQFF. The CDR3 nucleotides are TGTGCCAGTAACGCGGGGGGTTTAATGAATGAGCAGTTCTTC.

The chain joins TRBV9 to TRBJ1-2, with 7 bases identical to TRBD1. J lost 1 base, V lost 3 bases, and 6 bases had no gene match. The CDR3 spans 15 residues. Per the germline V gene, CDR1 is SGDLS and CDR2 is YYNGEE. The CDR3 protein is CASSARDRGNYGYTF. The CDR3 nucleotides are TGTGCCAGCAGCGCCCGGGACAGAGGTAACTATGGCTACACCTTC. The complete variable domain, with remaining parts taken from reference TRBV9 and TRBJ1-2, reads DSGVTQTPKHLITATGQRVTLRCSPRSGDLSVYWYQQSLDQGLQFLIQYYNGEERAKGNILERFSAQQFPDLHSELNLSSLELGDSALYFCASSARDRGNYGYTFGSGTRLTVV.

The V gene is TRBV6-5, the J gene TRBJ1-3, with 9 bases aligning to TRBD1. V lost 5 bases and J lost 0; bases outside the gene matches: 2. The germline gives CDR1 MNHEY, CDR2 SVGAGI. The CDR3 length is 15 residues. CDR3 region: CASSPDRGSGNTIYF. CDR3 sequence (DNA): TGTGCCAGCAGTCCGGACAGGGGCTCTGGAAACACCATATATTTT.

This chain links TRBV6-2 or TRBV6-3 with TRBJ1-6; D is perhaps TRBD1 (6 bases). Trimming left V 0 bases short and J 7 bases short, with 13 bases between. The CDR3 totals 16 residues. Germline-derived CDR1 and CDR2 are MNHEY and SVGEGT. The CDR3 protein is CASSYSTGQRNSPLHF. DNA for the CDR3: TGTGCCAGCAGTTACTCGACTGGACAGCGGAATTCACCCCTCCACTTT.

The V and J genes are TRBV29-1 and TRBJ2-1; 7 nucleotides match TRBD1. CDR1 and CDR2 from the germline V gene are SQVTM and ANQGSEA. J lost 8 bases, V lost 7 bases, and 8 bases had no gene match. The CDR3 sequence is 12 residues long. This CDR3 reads CSGEHRGYEQFF. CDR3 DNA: TGCAGCGGGGAACACAGGGGCTATGAGCAGTTCTTC.

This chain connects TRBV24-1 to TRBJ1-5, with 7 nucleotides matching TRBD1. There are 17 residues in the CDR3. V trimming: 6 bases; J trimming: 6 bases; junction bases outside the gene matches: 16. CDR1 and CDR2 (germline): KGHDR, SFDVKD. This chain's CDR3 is CATSSTGGQSSGQPQHF. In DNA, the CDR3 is TGTGCCACCAGTTCGACCGGGGGACAGTCCTCAGGTCAGCCCCAGCATTTT.

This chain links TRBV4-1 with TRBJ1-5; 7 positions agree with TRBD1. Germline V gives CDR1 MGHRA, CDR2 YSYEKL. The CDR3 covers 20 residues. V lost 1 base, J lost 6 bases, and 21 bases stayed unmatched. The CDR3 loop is CASSQGGPGRLLPGGQPQHF. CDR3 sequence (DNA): TGCGCCAGCAGCCAAGGGGGGCCGGGCAGGTTACTCCCAGGGGGTCAGCCCCAGCATTTT.

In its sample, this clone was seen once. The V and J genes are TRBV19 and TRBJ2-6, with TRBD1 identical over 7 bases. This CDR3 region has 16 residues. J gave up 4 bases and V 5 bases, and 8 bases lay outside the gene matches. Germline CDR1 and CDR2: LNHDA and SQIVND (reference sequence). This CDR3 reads CASSPLRGLGANVLTF. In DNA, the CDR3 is TGTGCCAGTAGTCCGTTAAGGGGGCTCGGGGCCAACGTCCTGACTTTC.

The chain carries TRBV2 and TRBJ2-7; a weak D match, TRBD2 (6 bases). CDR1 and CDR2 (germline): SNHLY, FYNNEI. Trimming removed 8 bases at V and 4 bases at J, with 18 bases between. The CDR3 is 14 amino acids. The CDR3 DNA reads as TGTGCCAGCGGAGGGCAGGCGGGTTCGTACGAGCAGTACTTC. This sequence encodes CASGGQAGSYEQYF.

CDR3 sequence (DNA): TGTGCCATCAGGGAGACAGGGAAAGGGACAGATACGCAGTATTTT. The encoded protein is CAIRETGKGTDTQYF. The rearrangement links TRBV10-3 to TRBJ2-3; 7 nucleotides agree with TRBD1. The junction had 9 bases not matched to a gene; V was cut back by 6 bases and J by 3 bases. The germline CDR1 and CDR2 sequences are ENHRY and SYGVKD. The CDR3 has 15 amino acids.